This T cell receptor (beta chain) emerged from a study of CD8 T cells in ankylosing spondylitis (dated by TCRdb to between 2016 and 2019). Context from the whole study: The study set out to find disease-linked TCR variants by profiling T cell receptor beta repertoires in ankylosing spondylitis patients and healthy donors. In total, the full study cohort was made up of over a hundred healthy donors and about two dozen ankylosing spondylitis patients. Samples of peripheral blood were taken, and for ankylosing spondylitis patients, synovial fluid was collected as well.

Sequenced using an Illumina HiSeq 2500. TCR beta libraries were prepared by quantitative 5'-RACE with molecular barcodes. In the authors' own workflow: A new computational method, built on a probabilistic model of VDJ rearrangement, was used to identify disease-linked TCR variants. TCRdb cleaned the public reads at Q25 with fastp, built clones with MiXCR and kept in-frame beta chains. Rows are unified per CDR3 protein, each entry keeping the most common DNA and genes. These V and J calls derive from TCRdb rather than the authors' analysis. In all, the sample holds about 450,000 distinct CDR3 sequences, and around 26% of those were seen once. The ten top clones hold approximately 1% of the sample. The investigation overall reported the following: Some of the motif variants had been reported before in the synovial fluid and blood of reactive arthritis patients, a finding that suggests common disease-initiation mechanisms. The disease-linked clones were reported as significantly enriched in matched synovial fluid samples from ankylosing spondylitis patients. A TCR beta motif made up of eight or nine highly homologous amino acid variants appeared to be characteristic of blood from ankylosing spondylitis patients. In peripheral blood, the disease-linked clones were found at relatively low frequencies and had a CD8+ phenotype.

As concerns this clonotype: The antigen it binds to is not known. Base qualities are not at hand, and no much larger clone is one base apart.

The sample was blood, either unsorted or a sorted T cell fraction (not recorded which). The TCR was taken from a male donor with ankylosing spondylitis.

The nucleotide sequence reads as follows: TGCAGTGCTACAGCGGGAGTATACAATGAGCAGTTCTTC. Its protein is CSATAGVYNEQFF. The V gene is TRBV20-1 and the J gene is TRBJ2-1, with 8 bases aligning to TRBD2. The CDR3 starts with the cysteine, ends with the phenylalanine, and has 13 residues. CDR3 DNA only is kept here, 39 bases in frame from base 1. Per the germline V gene (reference sequence), DFQATT is the CDR1 and SNEGSKA is the CDR2. From V the trimming removes 4 bases and from J it removes 4 bases, while the gene matches leave 3 bases of the junction unaccounted for.